These 29 T cell receptor beta chains came from one sample sequenced in a study of T-cell reconstitution after alpha-beta-depleted transplantation in children. Unique molecular identifiers featured in how the TCRbeta library was prepared. From the PCR reads, TCRdb called clonotypes with MiXCR, one entry per CDR3 protein. The table includes under 250,000 distinct CDR3 sequences, about 24% detected once. The source was PBMCs, mostly from graft donor cells, collected 360 days after TCRalphabeta/CD19-depleted stem cell transplant. Every receptor here comes from a female patient aged 2-9 years who had a stem cell transplant for congenital amegakaryocytic thrombocytopenia, so the T cells may come from the graft donor.

The V gene is TRBV5-1, the J gene TRBJ2-7; D ambiguous. The germline V gene encodes CDR1 SGHRS and CDR2 YFSETQ. Trimming removed 4 bases at V and 3 bases at J, with 8 bases between. This CDR3 comprises 12 residues. The CDR3 nucleotides read TGCGCCAGCAGCAAACCGGGCTACGAGCAGTACTTC. It codes for CASSKPGYEQYF.

This clonotype has a handful of counts. This rearrangement joins TRBV21-1 to TRBJ1-2. TRBV21-1 is annotated as a pseudogene. This CDR3 has 15 amino acids. CDR3 nucleotide sequence: TGTGCCAGCAGCAAAGGGCGCATGAGGGTCTATGGCTACACCTTC. Amino acid sequence: CASSKGRMRVYGYTF.

This chain joins TRBV4-2 and TRBJ1-4, with D possibly TRBD1 on 6 matching bases. Looked up from germline, CDR1 is LGHNA and CDR2 is YNFKEQ. Trimming shortened V by 0 bases and J by 8 bases, and 13 bases separated the two germline ends. The CDR3 covers 15 residues. The CDR3 protein is CASSQDAGEREKLFF. In DNA, the CDR3 is TGTGCCAGCAGCCAAGATGCAGGGGAACGGGAAAAACTGTTTTTT.

The V call is TRBV20-1, the J call TRBJ2-5; D uncertain. V lost 6 bases and J 4 bases, leaving 15 bases between the germline ends. The CDR3 is made up of 13 amino acids. Germline V lookup: CDR1 DFQATT, CDR2 SNEGSKA (reference sequence). CDR3 in amino acids: CSAVFVGLETQYF. In DNA form, the CDR3 reads TGCAGTGCGGTATTCGTCGGGCTAGAGACCCAGTACTTC.

This sequence joins TRBV15 and TRBJ2-1; a weak D match, TRBD1 (5 bases). Trimming removed 0 bases from V and 10 bases from J, with 7 bases in between. Germline assignment: CDR1 LNHNV and CDR2 YYDKDF (reference sequence). The CDR3 is made up of 12 amino acids. This CDR3 reads CATSRDWTEQFF. Written as DNA, the CDR3 is TGTGCCACCAGCAGAGATTGGACAGAGCAGTTCTTC.

The chain joins TRBV11-1 to TRBJ1-5, with a weak D call TRBD1 (5 bases). V lost 4 bases to trimming and J lost 7 bases, with 17 bases between them. Germline CDR1 SGHAT, CDR2 FQDESV (reference sequence). This CDR3 is 15 amino acids long. The CDR3, as DNA: TGTGCCAGCAGCTCGACCCCGCGGGGACCGCAGCCCCAGCATTTT. This translates into CASSSTPRGPQPQHF.

The genes are TRBV6-5 and TRBJ2-7, with D maybe TRBD1 (5 bases). Per the germline V gene, CDR1 is MNHEY and CDR2 is SVGAGI. V was pared by 0 bases and J by 3 bases, with 9 bases between. The CDR3 runs to 14 residues. Written as DNA, the CDR3 is TGTGCCAGCAGTTACTCGGCGCAGGGCTACGAGCAGTACTTC. The encoded protein is CASSYSAQGYEQYF.

This clonotype appeared a few times. The V and J genes are TRBV13 and TRBJ2-7, with 13 bases matching TRBD2. The ends lost 4 bases at V and 2 bases at J; junction bases unmatched: 2. Germline V gene lookup returns CDR1 PRHDT and CDR2 FYEKMQ (reference sequence). The CDR3 consists of 15 residues. The DNA for the CDR3 is TGTGCCAGCAGCTCGGGACTAGCGGGACCCTACGAGCAGTACTTC. Its translation is CASSSGLAGPYEQYF.

Here the CDR3 reads CASSLAGVRDTQYF. The CDR3 DNA sequence: TGCGCCAGCAGCTTGGCGGGGGTCAGGGATACGCAGTATTTT. The chain employs TRBV5-1 and TRBJ2-3; a possible D gene is TRBD2 (6 bases). Trimming removed 0 bases from V and 6 bases from J, with 11 bases in between. Germline V lookup: CDR1 SGHRS, CDR2 YFSETQ. The CDR3 sequence is 14 residues long.

This chain joins TRBV20-1 and TRBJ2-3; D is possibly TRBD2 (6 bases). The CDR3 loop spans 16 amino acids. Trimming removed 1 base from V and 2 bases from J, with 16 bases in between. Per germline, CDR1 DFQATT and CDR2 SNEGSKA (reference sequence). The CDR3 loop reads CSARGLDSGFTDTQYF. CDR3 bases: TGCAGTGCTAGAGGCTTGGATAGCGGATTCACAGATACGCAGTATTTT.

As concerns this clonotype: At one end the junction does not follow the germline gene, possibly because of a read error. The gene calls are TRBV23-1 and TRBJ2-5; the D gene could be TRBD1 or TRBD2 (7 bases each). TRBV23-1 is treated as an ORF (open reading frame) with a function not yet certain. The CDR3 extends over 16 amino acids. This CDR3 is CASSQSGGAMVETQYF. The CDR3 bases are TGCGCCAGCAGCCAATCAGGGGGGGCGATGGTGGAGACCCAGTACTTC.

This clonotype was detected only a few times. This sequence joins TRBV24-1 and TRBJ2-3; tentative D call: TRBD1 (6 bases). The CDR3 is 14 amino acids. CDR1 is KGHDR, CDR2 SFDVKD, per germline. V dropped 6 bases and J dropped 1 base, with 10 bases sitting between them. DNA for the CDR3: TGTGCCACCAGTTTGTCAGGGGGCACAGATACGCAGTATTTT. Residues: CATSLSGGTDTQYF.

This clonotype has a handful of counts. This rearrangement joins TRBV12-3 or TRBV12-4 to TRBJ2-3; D gene unclear. This CDR3 is built from 13 residues. Trimming pared 6 bases from V and 4 bases from J, leaving 11 bases between. CDR3 sequence reads: CASRSIIADTQYF. DNA for the CDR3: TGTGCCAGCAGGAGTATAATAGCAGATACGCAGTATTTT.

The chain couples TRBV7-6 to TRBJ1-6, with no clear D. The CDR3 has 14 residues. Germline values: CDR1 SGHVS, CDR2 FNYEAQ. V was cut by 0 bases and J by 5 bases, with 5 bases left in between. DNA for the CDR3: TGTGCCAGCAGCTTAGCGGGAGATAATTCACCCCTCCACTTT. Translated: CASSLAGDNSPLHF.

This clonotype was seen a handful of times. This rearrangement joins TRBV4-1 to TRBJ2-7, with TRBD1 as a possible D gene (5 bases). The CDR3 is made up of 17 amino acids. Trimming removed 1 base at V and 6 bases at J, with 22 bases between. Per the germline V gene, CDR1 is MGHRA and CDR2 is YSYEKL. The CDR3 loop is CASSQGAFRGLAGEQYF. In nucleotides, the CDR3 is TGCGCCAGCAGCCAAGGTGCGTTTAGGGGCCTTGCTGGCGAGCAGTACTTC.

This clonotype showed up just a few times. The genes are TRBV12-3 or TRBV12-4 and TRBJ1-2, with D perhaps TRBD1 (5 bases). The CDR3 is 16 amino acids. Trimming took 2 bases from V and 6 from J, leaving 19 bases between them. CDR3 coding DNA: TGTGCCAGCAGTTTAAATGGCAGCGGCAGGGTGCATGGCTACACCTTC. As protein: CASSLNGSGRVHGYTF.

This clonotype was seen a few times. The rearrangement uses TRBV4-1 and TRBJ1-1; possibly TRBD1 for D (6 bases). V shed 5 bases and J shed 5 bases, with 21 bases lying between them. The CDR3 is made up of 16 amino acids. CDR1 and CDR2 from the germline V gene are MGHRA and YSYEKL. CDR3 region: CASSSRGLAGRTEAFF. In DNA form, the CDR3 reads TGCGCCAGCAGCTCAAGGGGGTTGGCTGGGAGGACTGAAGCTTTCTTT.

This clonotype was counted a few times. The CDR3 here is CASSRDSPFSYEQYF. The CDR3 DNA reads TGTGCCAGCAGTCGGGATTCTCCTTTTTCCTACGAGCAGTACTTC. The J gene is TRBJ2-7, the V gene TRBV28, with a possible D match to TRBD2 (5 bases). CDR1 MDHEN and CDR2 SYDVKM come from the germline V gene. The CDR3 extends over 15 amino acids. Trimming removed 5 bases at V and 1 base at J, with 15 bases between.

This clonotype has only a few counts. J is TRBJ1-6 and V is TRBV6-5, with 7 bases identical to TRBD1. Trimming removed 2 bases from V and 9 bases from J; junction bases left unmatched: 4. This CDR3 has 14 residues. Germline lookup yields CDR1 MNHEY and CDR2 SVGAGI. CDR3 nucleotides: TGTGCCAGCAGTTACCCGGACAGGACTTCACCCCTCCACTTT. Amino acid sequence: CASSYPDRTSPLHF.

The chain joins TRBV4-2 to TRBJ1-4; the D gene is possibly TRBD1 (5 bases). Germline V gene sequence: CDR1 LGHNA, CDR2 YNFKEQ. CDR3 length: 17 amino acids. Trimming cost V 0 bases and J 8 bases, with 19 bases left between them. The CDR3 loop is CASSQDKAQGVGEKLFF. The CDR3 DNA sequence: TGTGCCAGCAGCCAAGATAAGGCCCAGGGAGTTGGGGAAAAACTGTTTTTT.

This clonotype occurred a few times. The gene calls are TRBV20-1 and TRBJ2-1; TRBD2 aligns across 10 bases. CDR3 length equals 16 residues. Germline CDR1 is DFQATT and CDR2 is SNEGSKA (reference sequence). V shed 0 bases, J shed 5 bases, and the junction held 7 bases outside the gene matches. CDR3 residues: CSARDVGLALNNEQFF. As DNA, the CDR3 is TGCAGTGCTAGAGACGTGGGACTAGCGCTGAACAATGAGCAGTTCTTC.

The rearrangement uses TRBV7-9 and TRBJ2-5; the D gene could be TRBD1 or TRBD2 (5 bases each). CDR1 and CDR2 from the germline V gene are SEHNR and FQNEAQ (reference sequence). V shed 0 bases and J shed 5 bases, with 10 bases lying between them. This CDR3 region has 14 residues. The CDR3 nucleotides read TGTGCCAGCAGCTTAGCCGGGACGGAGGAGACCCAGTACTTC. As protein: CASSLAGTEETQYF.

This clonotype was seen repeatedly, ten times or more. The chain recombines TRBV15 with TRBJ1-3; TRBD1 is a possible D gene (5 bases). From germline, CDR1 is LNHNV and CDR2 YYDKDF (reference sequence). The CDR3 length is 13 residues. Between the trimmed V and J ends, which lost 8 bases and 2 bases, there was a span of 10 bases. The CDR3 is CATSLGAGNTIYF. Written as DNA, the CDR3 is TGTGCCACCTCCCTGGGGGCTGGAAACACCATATATTTT.

The gene calls are TRBV6-1 and TRBJ2-3, with a tentative D call TRBD1 (5 bases). CDR3 size: 17 residues. Per the germline V gene, CDR1 is MNHNS and CDR2 is SASEGT. V lost 8 bases and J 1 base, leaving 22 bases between the germline ends. CDR3 coding DNA: TGTGCCAGCCTGGCGACAGCGCCTGGGTATGGCACAGATACGCAGTATTTT. The encoded protein is CASLATAPGYGTDTQYF.

This clonotype was picked up a small number of times. V and J are TRBV5-1 and TRBJ1-1; D is unresolved. The V and J ends lost 1 base and 1 base respectively, with 11 bases between them. Germline CDR1 is SGHRS and CDR2 is YFSETQ. The CDR3 extends over 15 amino acids. The CDR3 loop reads CASSLRGRENTEAFF. The CDR3 nucleotides read TGCGCCAGCAGCTTGAGAGGACGGGAGAACACTGAAGCTTTCTTT.

This clonotype was recorded a few times. The chain recombines TRBV6-5 with TRBJ1-6; tentatively, D is TRBD1 (5 bases). Germline CDR1 and CDR2: MNHEY and SVGAGI. The CDR3 loop spans 15 amino acids. V was clipped by 6 bases and J by 8 bases, with 17 bases between them. The CDR3 DNA follows: TGTGCCAGCAGCCTACCCCGGCAGGGCGATTCACCCCTCCACTTT. Its translation: CASSLPRQGDSPLHF.

A few counts support this clonotype. This rearrangement joins TRBV4-1 to TRBJ1-2; 10 bases match TRBD1. V shed 3 bases, J shed 4 bases, and the junction held 5 bases outside the gene matches. CDR3 length equals 15 residues. CDR1 is MGHRA, CDR2 YSYEKL, per germline. CDR3 loop: CASSHGQGEIYGYTF. In nucleotides, the CDR3 is TGCGCCAGCAGCCACGGACAGGGGGAGATCTATGGCTACACCTTC.

This chain links TRBV12-3 or TRBV12-4 with TRBJ2-1, with TRBD2 as a possible D gene (5 bases). The CDR3 totals 15 residues. The germline V and J ends were trimmed by 3 bases and 6 bases, with 15 bases remaining between them. The chain's CDR3 is CASSFLGWEPNEQFF. CDR3 DNA sequence: TGTGCCAGCAGTTTCCTGGGATGGGAGCCCAATGAGCAGTTCTTC.

This CDR3 reads CASSQVLAGSSYNEQFF. As DNA, the CDR3 is TGCGCCAGCAGCCAAGTTTTAGCGGGAAGCTCCTACAATGAGCAGTTCTTC. V usage is TRBV4-3 and J usage is TRBJ2-1; 8 nucleotides agree with TRBD2. V dropped 1 base and J dropped 0; count of bases not matched to a gene: 5. The CDR3 is 17 amino acids. Germline V gene lookup returns CDR1 LGHNA and CDR2 YSLEER.